These T cell receptor beta chains were read from a single sample in a study of T cell responses to AZD1222 COVID-19 vaccine. Generated by immunoSEQ multiplex PCR, the TCRdb table keeps only in-frame clones and is missing some. The top ten clones hold roughly half of a sample with 35,000 to 55,000 clones, approximately 83% of them seen once. Sequencing was performed on peripheral blood, taken on day 0 of AZD1222 vaccination. These TCRs come from an adult in good health. Each CDR3 is given with its conserved first and last residue. A D gene is named only where the DNA matches it firmly. Clone size appears in some rows only: once, few, many, or a class for an expanded clone.

-	TRBJ1-1	TRBV9	TRBD1	CASSPTFGTERHWDTEAFF	TGTGCCAGCAGCCCCACTTTCGGGACAGAGCGCCACTGGGACACTGAAGCTTTCTTT
-	TRBJ1-6	TRBV1	-	CTSSHRVGHNSPLHF	TGCACCAGCAGCCATCGTGTAGGGCATAATTCACCCCTCCACTTT
-	TRBJ2-3	TRBV6-2/TRBV6-3	TRBD2	CASRPPGLAARPDTQYF	TGTGCCAGCAGGCCTCCGGGACTAGCGGCGCGGCCAGATACGCAGTATTTT
once	TRBJ2-3	TRBV7-6	-	CASSLSSGAFTDTQYF	TGTGCCAGCAGCTTAAGTTCAGGGGCCTTCACAGATACGCAGTATTTT
-	TRBJ1-3	TRBV11-2	TRBD1	CASSRGQGDSGNTIYF	TGTGCCAGCAGCCGTGGACAGGGCGACTCTGGAAACACCATATATTTT
-	TRBJ2-6	TRBV28	TRBD1	CASSSPTGWGANVLTF	TGTGCCAGCAGTTCCCCGACAGGGTGGGGGGCCAACGTCCTGACTTTC
few	TRBJ2-7	TRBV5-1	-	CASSPQPDGSYEQYF	TGCGCCAGCAGCCCACAACCGGACGGTTCCTACGAGCAGTACTTC
few	TRBJ2-3	TRBV5-8	-	CASSFWDGSQDTQYF	TGTGCCAGCAGCTTTTGGGACGGGAGCCAAGATACGCAGTATTTT
-	TRBJ1-1	TRBV2	-	CASTGSRSAFF	TGTGCCAGCACTGGGAGTCGATCAGCTTTCTTT
-	TRBJ1-2	TRBV10-3	-	CAISESSYGYTF	TGTGCCATCAGTGAGTCTTCTTATGGCTACACCTTC
once	TRBJ2-5	TRBV20-1	TRBD1	CSASVTGEPETQYF	TGCAGTGCTAGTGTGACAGGGGAGCCGGAGACCCAGTACTTC
-	TRBJ2-7	TRBV7-8	TRBD1	CASSSRQGNAYEQYF	TGTGCCAGCAGCTCCCGACAGGGGAACGCCTACGAGCAGTACTTC
-	TRBJ1-3	TRBV28	-	CASSLDGNTIYF	TGTGCCAGCAGTTTGGACGGAAACACCATATATTTT
few	TRBJ2-3	TRBV24-1	-	CATSGFKGPSTDTQYF	TGTGCCACCAGTGGATTTAAAGGTCCAAGCACAGATACGCAGTATTTT
once	TRBJ1-2	TRBV6-7	-	CASSVPEGRIPRSTIGYTF	TGTGCCAGCAGTGTCCCCGAGGGACGAATTCCCCGGAGTACTATCGGCTACACCTTC